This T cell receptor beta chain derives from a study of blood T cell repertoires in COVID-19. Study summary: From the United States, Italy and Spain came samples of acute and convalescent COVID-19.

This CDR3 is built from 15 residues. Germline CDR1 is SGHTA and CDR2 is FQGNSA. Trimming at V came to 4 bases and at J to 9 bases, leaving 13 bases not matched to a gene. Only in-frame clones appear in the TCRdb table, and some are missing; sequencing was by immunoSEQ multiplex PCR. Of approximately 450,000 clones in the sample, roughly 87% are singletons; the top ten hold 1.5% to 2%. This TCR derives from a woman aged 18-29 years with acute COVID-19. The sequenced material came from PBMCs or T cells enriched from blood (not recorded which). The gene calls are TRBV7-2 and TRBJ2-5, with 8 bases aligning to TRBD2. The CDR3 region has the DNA TGTGCCAGCAGCTCTAAGGGGACTAGGACCGGAGCCCAGTACTTC. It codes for CASSSKGTRTGAQYF.